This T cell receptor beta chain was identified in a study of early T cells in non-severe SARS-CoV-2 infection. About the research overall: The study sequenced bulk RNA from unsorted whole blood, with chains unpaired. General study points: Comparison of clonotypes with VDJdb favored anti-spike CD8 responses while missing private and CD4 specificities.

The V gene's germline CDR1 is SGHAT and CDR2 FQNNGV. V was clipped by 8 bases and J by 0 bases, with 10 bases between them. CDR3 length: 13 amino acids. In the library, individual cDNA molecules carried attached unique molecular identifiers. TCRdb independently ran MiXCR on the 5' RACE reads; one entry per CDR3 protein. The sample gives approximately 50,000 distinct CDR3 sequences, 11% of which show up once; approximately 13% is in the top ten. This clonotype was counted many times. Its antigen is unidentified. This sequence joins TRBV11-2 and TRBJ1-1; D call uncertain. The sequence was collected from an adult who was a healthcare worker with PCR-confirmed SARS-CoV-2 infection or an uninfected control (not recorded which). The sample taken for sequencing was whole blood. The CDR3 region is CASSKLVNTEAFF. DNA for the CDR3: TGTGCCAGCTCAAAATTGGTGAACACTGAAGCTTTCTTT.